This T cell receptor beta chain comes out of a study of T cell responses to AZD1222 COVID-19 vaccine. The study, taken as a whole, reports: A reported finding is that nearly half of spike-specific TCRs target unmutated variant regions.

Trimming at V came to 10 bases and at J to 7 bases, leaving 6 bases not matched to a gene. The germline CDR1 and CDR2 sequences are ENHRY and SYGVKD. There are 13 residues in the CDR3. Only in-frame clones appear in the TCRdb table, and some are missing; sequencing was by immunoSEQ multiplex PCR. Counted here are around 170,000 clones, approximately 90% occurring once; the ten biggest clones make up roughly 0.99%. Comments on this clone: Its antigen remains unidentified.

The rearrangement joins TRBV10-3 to TRBJ1-6, with 8 bases lining up with TRBD1. The clonotype was recovered from an adult in good health. The source material was peripheral blood, sampled on day 0 of AZD1222 vaccination. As DNA, the CDR3 is TGTGCCAACCGGGGACAGGTCAATTCACCCCTCCACTTT. Its protein is CANRGQVNSPLHF.